The clone carrying this T cell receptor (beta chain) was recorded at least ten times. This CDR3 has 14 amino acids. V was clipped by 5 bases and J by 4 bases; unmatched bases: 4. These data originate in a study of neurological immune-mediated disorders. For the study at large: Multiple sclerosis patients (n of about 34) included 31 with relapsing-remitting and 3 with secondary progressive disease.

5'RACE with 10-nucleotide random UMIs generated the cDNA. MiXCR, run by TCRdb on the 5' RACE reads, gives a single entry per CDR3 protein. The sample shows about 80,000 distinct CDR3 sequences, about 5.6% of them seen only once. Time point indicated: longitudinal time-point 2. The sequenced material came from PBMCs. The V call is TRBV12-3 or TRBV12-4, the J call TRBJ1-3, with 8 nucleotides matching TRBD1. This TCR derives from a woman aged 60 to 75 with multiple sclerosis. CDR3 in amino acids: CASSPTGAGNTIYF. The CDR3 DNA is TGTGCCAGCAGTCCGACAGGGGCGGGAAACACCATATATTTT.